This T cell receptor (beta chain) was profiled in a study of identical twins. Germline CDR1 MGHRA, CDR2 YSYEKL. CDR3 length equals 16 residues. Concerning this clonotype: An end of the junction differs from the germline gene, which may be a read error.

TCRdb called the 5' RACE reads again in MiXCR, with one record for every CDR3 protein. The sample has about 240,000 distinct CDR3 sequences, 7.5% seen once. The same sample was also used in a study of yellow fever vaccine responses in identical twins.

The clonotype was recovered from a woman in her late teens or twenties in good health. This chain uses TRBV4-1 with TRBJ2-7; the match to TRBD1 covers 8 bases. Sequenced input: CD8+ T cells sorted from blood. The CDR3 region is CTSSQDRAGGFYEQYF. The CDR3 nucleotides read TGCACCAGCAGCCAAGATCGGGCAGGGGGCTTCTACGAGCAGTACTTC.